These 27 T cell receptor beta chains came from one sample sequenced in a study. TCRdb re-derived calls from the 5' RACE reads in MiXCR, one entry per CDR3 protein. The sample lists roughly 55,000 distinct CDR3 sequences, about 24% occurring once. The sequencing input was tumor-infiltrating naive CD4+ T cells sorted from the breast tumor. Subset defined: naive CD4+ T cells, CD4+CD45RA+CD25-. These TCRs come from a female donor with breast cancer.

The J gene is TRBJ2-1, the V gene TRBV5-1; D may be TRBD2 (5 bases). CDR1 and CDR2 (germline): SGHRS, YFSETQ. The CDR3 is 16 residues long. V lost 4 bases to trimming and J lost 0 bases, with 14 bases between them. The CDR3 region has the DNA TGCGCCAGCAGCCCTACCGAGGGCACCTCCTACAATGAGCAGTTCTTC. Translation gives CASSPTEGTSYNEQFF.

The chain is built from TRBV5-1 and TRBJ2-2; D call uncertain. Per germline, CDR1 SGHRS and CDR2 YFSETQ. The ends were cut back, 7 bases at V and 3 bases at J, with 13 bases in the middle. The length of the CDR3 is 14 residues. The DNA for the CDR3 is TGCGCCAGCTTCCCCACCCCCGACACCGGGGAGCTGTTTTTT. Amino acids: CASFPTPDTGELFF.

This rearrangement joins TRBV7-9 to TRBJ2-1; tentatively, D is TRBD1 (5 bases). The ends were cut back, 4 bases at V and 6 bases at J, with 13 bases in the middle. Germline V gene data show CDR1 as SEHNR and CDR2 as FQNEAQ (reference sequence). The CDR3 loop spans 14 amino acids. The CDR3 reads CASSSRTNVNEQFF. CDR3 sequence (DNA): TGTGCCAGCAGCTCCCGGACAAACGTCAATGAGCAGTTCTTC.

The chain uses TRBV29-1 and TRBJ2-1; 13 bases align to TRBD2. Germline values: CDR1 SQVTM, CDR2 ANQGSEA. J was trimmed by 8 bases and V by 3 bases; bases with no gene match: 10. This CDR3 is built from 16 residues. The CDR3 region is CSVDLEGTSGNHEQFF. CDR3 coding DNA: TGCAGCGTTGACCTAGAAGGGACTAGCGGGAACCATGAGCAGTTCTTC.

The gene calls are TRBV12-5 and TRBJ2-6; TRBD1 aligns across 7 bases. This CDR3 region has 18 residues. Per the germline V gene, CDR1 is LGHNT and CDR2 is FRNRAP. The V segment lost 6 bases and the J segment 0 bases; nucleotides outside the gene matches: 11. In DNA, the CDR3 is TGTGCTAGTGGCCCCCCCCGGGACAGCACCTCTGGGGCCAACGTCCTGACTTTC. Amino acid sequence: CASGPPRDSTSGANVLTF.

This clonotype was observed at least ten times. DNA of the CDR3: TGTGCCAGCAGCCCGACGGGACTCCACTCCTACAATGAGCAGTTCTTC. This translates into CASSPTGLHSYNEQFF. The V gene is TRBV7-3, the J gene TRBJ2-1, with D maybe TRBD2 (6 bases). This CDR3 is 16 amino acids long. Per the germline V gene, CDR1 is SGHTA and CDR2 is FQGTGA. Trimming removed 5 bases at V and 0 bases at J, with 14 bases between. Together with reference TRBV7-3 and TRBJ2-1, the CDR3 gives the full variable domain: GAGVSQTPSNKVTEKGKYVELRCDPISGHTALYWYRQSLGQGPEFLIYFQGTGAADDSGLPNDRFFAVRPEGSVSTLKIQRTERGDSAVYLCASSPTGLHSYNEQFFGPGTRLTVL.

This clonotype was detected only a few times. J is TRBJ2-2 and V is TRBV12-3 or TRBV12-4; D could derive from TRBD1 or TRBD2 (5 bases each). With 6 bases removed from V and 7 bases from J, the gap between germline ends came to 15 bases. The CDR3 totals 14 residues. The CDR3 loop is CASRAGTLNGELFF. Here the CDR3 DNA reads TGTGCCAGCAGAGCCGGGACCCTGAACGGGGAGCTGTTTTTT.

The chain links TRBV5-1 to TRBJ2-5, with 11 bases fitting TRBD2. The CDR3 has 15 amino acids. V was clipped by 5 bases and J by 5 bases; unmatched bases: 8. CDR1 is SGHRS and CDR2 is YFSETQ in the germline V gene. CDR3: CASRLQTSGAETQYF. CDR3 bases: TGCGCCAGCAGATTACAGACTAGCGGGGCCGAGACCCAGTACTTC.

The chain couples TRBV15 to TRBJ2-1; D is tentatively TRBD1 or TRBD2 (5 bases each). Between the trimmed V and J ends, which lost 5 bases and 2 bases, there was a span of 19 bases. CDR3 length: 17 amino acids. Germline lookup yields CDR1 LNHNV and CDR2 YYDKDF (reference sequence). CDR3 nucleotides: TGTGCCACCAGCCCCCCCCTGCGAGGGGATACCTACAATGAGCAGTTCTTC. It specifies CATSPPLRGDTYNEQFF.

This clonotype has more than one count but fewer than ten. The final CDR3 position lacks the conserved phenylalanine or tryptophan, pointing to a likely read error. CDR3: CASSVQGAPGELFL. The CDR3, as DNA: TGCGCCAGCAGTGTCCAGGGGGCGCCCGGGGAGCTGTTTCTT. The chain has TRBV5-1 and TRBJ2-2, with 8 bases fitting TRBD1. The V gene end was trimmed by 5 bases and the J gene end by 6 bases; junction bases not matched to a gene: 6. The germline gives CDR1 SGHRS, CDR2 YFSETQ. CDR3 length equals 14 residues.

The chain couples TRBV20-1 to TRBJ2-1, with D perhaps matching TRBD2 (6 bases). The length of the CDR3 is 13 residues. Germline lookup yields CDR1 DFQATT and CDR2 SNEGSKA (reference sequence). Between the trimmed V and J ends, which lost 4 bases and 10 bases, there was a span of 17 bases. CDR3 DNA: TGCAGTGCTACCGGGAGTAACGGGGCGGAGCAGTTCTTC. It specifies CSATGSNGAEQFF.

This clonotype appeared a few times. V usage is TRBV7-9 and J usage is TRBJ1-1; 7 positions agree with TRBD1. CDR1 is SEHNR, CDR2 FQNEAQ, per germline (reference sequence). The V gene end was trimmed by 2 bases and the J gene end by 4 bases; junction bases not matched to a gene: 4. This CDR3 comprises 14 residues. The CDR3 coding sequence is TGTGCCAGCAGCTTAACAGGGGAGGGCACTGAAGCTTTCTTT. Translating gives CASSLTGEGTEAFF.

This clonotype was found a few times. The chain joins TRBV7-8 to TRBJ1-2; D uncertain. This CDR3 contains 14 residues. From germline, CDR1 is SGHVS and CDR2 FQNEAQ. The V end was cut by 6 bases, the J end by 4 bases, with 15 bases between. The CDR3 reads CASSARHPGYGYTF. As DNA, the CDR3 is TGTGCCAGCAGTGCCAGGCACCCAGGCTATGGCTACACCTTC.

The CDR3 DNA reads as TGCGCCAGCAGCTTCGGGACATCTGGGGCCAACGTCCTGACTTTC. Its protein product is CASSFGTSGANVLTF. The V and J genes are TRBV5-1 and TRBJ2-6; D is possibly TRBD1 (6 bases). Germline V lookup: CDR1 SGHRS, CDR2 YFSETQ. The V end was cut by 2 bases, the J end by 1 base, with 7 bases between. CDR3 length equals 15 residues.

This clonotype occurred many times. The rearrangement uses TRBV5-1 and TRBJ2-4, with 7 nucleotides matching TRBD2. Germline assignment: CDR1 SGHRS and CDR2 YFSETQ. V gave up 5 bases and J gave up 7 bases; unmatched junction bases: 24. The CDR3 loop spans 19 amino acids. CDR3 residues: CASSLGGGSMTSRQNIQYF. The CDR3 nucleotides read TGCGCCAGCAGTCTTGGGGGGGGGTCGATGACTAGCAGGCAGAACATTCAGTACTTC.

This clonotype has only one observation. CDR3: CSARIPGQPQHF. The CDR3 DNA reads TGCAGTGCTAGAATCCCAGGGCAGCCCCAGCATTTT. The chain recombines TRBV20-1 with TRBJ1-5; the D gene is possibly TRBD1 (5 bases). Germline V gives CDR1 DFQATT, CDR2 SNEGSKA (reference sequence). V lost 2 bases and J 7 bases, leaving 9 bases between the germline ends. The CDR3 covers 12 residues.

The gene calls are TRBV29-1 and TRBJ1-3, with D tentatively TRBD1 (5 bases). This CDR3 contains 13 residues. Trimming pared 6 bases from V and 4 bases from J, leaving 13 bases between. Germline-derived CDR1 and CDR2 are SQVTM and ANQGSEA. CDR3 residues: CSVLGTGGNTIYF. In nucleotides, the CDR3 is TGCAGCGTCCTCGGGACGGGGGGAAACACCATATATTTT.

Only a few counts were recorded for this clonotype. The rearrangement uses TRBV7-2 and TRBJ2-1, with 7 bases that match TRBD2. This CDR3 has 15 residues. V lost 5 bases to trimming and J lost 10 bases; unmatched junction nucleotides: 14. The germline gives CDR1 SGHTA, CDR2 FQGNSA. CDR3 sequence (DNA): TGTGCCAGCAGCCCCTCGAGGGGCGGGAGAGACGAGCAGTTCTTC. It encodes CASSPSRGGRDEQFF.

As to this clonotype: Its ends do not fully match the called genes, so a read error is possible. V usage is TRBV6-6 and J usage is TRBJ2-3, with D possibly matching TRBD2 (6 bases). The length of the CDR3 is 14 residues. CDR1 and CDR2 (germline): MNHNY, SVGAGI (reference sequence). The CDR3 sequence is CASSTSGEADAQYF. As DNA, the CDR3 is TGTGCCAGCAGTACATCCGGGGAGGCAGATGCGCAGTATTTT.

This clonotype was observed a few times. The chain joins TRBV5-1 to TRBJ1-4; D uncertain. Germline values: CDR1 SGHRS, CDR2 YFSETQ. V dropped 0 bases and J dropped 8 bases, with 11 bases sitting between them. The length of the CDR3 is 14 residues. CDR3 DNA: TGCGCCAGCAGCTTGGCCTTGGACTCGGAAAAACTGTTTTTT. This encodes CASSLALDSEKLFF.

CDR3 residues: CAISESPKIQYF. In nucleotides, the CDR3 is TGTGCCATCAGTGAGTCCCCCAAGATCCAGTACTTC. V gene TRBV10-3 combines with J gene TRBJ2-5; D gene ambiguous. This CDR3 contains 12 residues. Trimming took off 0 bases at V and 10 bases at J, with 9 bases between the two ends. Looked up from germline, CDR1 is ENHRY and CDR2 is SYGVKD.

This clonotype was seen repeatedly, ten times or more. The CDR3 bases are TGTGCCAGCAGCGTCGGGACCGAGCAGTACTTC. Translation: CASSVGTEQYF. V and J are TRBV9 and TRBJ2-7; the D call may be TRBD1 or TRBD2 (5 bases each). From germline, CDR1 is SGDLS and CDR2 YYNGEE. The V and J ends lost 2 bases and 6 bases respectively, with 6 bases between them. The CDR3 has 11 residues.

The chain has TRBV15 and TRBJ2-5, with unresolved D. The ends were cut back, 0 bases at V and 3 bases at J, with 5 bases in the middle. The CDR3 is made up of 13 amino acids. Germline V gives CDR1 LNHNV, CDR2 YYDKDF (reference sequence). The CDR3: CATSRDREETQYF. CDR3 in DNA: TGTGCCACCAGCAGAGACAGAGAAGAGACCCAGTACTTC. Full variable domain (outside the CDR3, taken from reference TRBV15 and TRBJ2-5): DAMVIQNPRYQVTQFGKPVTLSCSQTLNHNVMYWYQQKSSQAPKLLFHYYDKDFNNEADTPDNFQSRRPNTSFCFLDIRSPGLGDTAMYLCATSRDREETQYFGPGTRLLVL.

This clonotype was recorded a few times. The CDR3 protein is CASSRSSSPLHF. CDR3 in DNA: TGTGCCAGCAGCCGGTCGAGTTCACCCCTCCACTTT. This sequence joins TRBV6-2 or TRBV6-3 and TRBJ1-6; D uncertain. V was pared by 6 bases and J by 9 bases, with 9 bases between. CDR1 and CDR2 from the germline V gene are MNHEY and SVGEGT. This CDR3 has 12 amino acids.

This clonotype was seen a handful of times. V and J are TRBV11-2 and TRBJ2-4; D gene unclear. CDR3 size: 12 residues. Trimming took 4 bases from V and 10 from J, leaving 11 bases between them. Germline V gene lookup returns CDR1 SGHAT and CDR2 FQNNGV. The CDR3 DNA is TGTGCCAGCAGCTCCCCCAGTAGTATTCAGTACTTC. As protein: CASSSPSSIQYF. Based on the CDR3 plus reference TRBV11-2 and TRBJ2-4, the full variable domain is EAGVAQSPRYKIIEKRQSVAFWCNPISGHATLYWYQQILGQGPKLLIQFQNNGVVDDSQLPKDRFSAERLKGVDSTLKIQPAKLEDSAVYLCASSSPSSIQYFGAGTRLSVL.

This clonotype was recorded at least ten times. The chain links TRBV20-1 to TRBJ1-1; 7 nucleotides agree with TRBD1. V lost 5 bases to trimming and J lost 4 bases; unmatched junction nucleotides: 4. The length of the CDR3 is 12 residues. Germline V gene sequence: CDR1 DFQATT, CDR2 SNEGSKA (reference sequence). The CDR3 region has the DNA TGCAGTGCTCCGACAGGGCCCACTGAAGCTTTCTTT. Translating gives CSAPTGPTEAFF.

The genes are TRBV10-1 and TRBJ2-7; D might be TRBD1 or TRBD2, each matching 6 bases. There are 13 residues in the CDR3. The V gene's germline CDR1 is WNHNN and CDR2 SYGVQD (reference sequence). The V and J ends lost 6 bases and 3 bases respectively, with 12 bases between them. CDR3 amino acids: CASSLGGGYEQYF. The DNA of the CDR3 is TGCGCCAGCAGCCTCGGGGGCGGCTACGAGCAGTACTTC.